This T cell receptor beta chain was sequenced for a study of OX40 agonist ivuxolimab in advanced cancers. Repertoires were generated with immunoSEQ multiplex PCR, while TCRdb's copy carries only in-frame clones and drops some. The data contain fewer than 70,000 clones, more than 70% of them singletons. There are 20 residues in the CDR3. The sequence derives from an adult with an advanced solid tumor such as melanoma, head and neck, liver or kidney cancer. The chain combines TRBV7-5 with TRBJ1-6. TRBV7-5 is described as a pseudogene. The specimen was CD4+ or CD8+ T cells sorted from blood, collected in a trial of the OX40 agonist ivuxolimab. The CDR3 nucleotides are TGTGCCAGCAGCCCACTTAATAGTGTAGGCGGGAGCTCCTATAATTCACCCCTCCACTTT. Protein product: CASSPLNSVGGSSYNSPLHF.